Listed below are T cell receptor beta chains from one sample, sequenced in a study of blood T cell repertoires in COVID-19. Some clones are missing from TCRdb's copy, which holds only in-frame ones; the method was immunoSEQ multiplex PCR. The sample has 88,000 or so clones, about four fifths seen once. The sequenced sample was peripheral blood. These TCRs come from a human donor in a cohort sampled during active COVID-19. Both conserved end residues are part of each CDR3. Each record gives: J gene, CDR3 length, V gene, D gene, CDR3 protein. A D gene is named only where the DNA matches it firmly.

J gene: TRBJ1-4
CDR3 length: 15
V gene: TRBV10-3
D gene: TRBD1
CDR3 protein: CAISPNGGGHEKLFF

J gene: TRBJ2-5
CDR3 length: 14
V gene: TRBV5-4
D gene: .
CDR3 protein: CAGSSGAAQETQYF

J gene: TRBJ1-6
CDR3 length: 15
V gene: TRBV5-1
D gene: TRBD1
CDR3 protein: CASSLGQGIYSPLHF

J gene: TRBJ2-3
CDR3 length: 16
V gene: TRBV30
D gene: TRBD1
CDR3 protein: CAWSQTGTGPGDTQYF

J gene: TRBJ2-2
CDR3 length: 14
V gene: TRBV24-1
D gene: TRBD2
CDR3 protein: CATKGAGGSGELFF

J gene: TRBJ2-3
CDR3 length: 16
V gene: TRBV19
D gene: TRBD2
CDR3 protein: CASSPRRSGSTDTQYF

J gene: TRBJ1-2
CDR3 length: 14
V gene: TRBV7-9
D gene: TRBD1
CDR3 protein: CASRGQTDFGGYTF

J gene: TRBJ2-1
CDR3 length: 16
V gene: TRBV11-2
D gene: TRBD2
CDR3 protein: CASSLLREGRYNEQFF

J gene: TRBJ2-3
CDR3 length: 17
V gene: TRBV5-1
D gene: TRBD1
CDR3 protein: CASSLVGQGTGTDTQYF

J gene: TRBJ1-5
CDR3 length: 13
V gene: TRBV5-5
D gene: .
CDR3 protein: CASSLSVDQPQHF

J gene: TRBJ2-3
CDR3 length: 14
V gene: TRBV5-1
D gene: TRBD1
CDR3 protein: CASSWRQGSDTQYF

J gene: TRBJ2-3
CDR3 length: 15
V gene: TRBV4-2
D gene: .
CDR3 protein: CASSQDGGTRDTQYF

J gene: TRBJ2-7
CDR3 length: 14
V gene: TRBV5-4
D gene: TRBD2
CDR3 protein: CASSSGISGNEQYF

J gene: TRBJ2-3
CDR3 length: 15
V gene: TRBV5-1
D gene: TRBD1
CDR3 protein: CASSDGTASTDTQYF

J gene: TRBJ2-2
CDR3 length: 15
V gene: TRBV24-1
D gene: TRBD1
CDR3 protein: CATSAGTANTGELFF

J gene: TRBJ2-5
CDR3 length: 16
V gene: TRBV5-1
D gene: TRBD2
CDR3 protein: CASTRGLASGQETQYF

J gene: TRBJ2-2
CDR3 length: 15
V gene: TRBV28
D gene: TRBD2
CDR3 protein: CASSGSGVYTGELFF

J gene: TRBJ1-3
CDR3 length: 17
V gene: TRBV5-1
D gene: TRBD1
CDR3 protein: CASSPGQGGDSGNTIYF

J gene: TRBJ2-1
CDR3 length: 16
V gene: TRBV3-1/TRBV3-2
D gene: TRBD2
CDR3 protein: CASSQAGLALFNEQFF

J gene: TRBJ1-5
CDR3 length: 13
V gene: TRBV2
D gene: .
CDR3 protein: CASGSSSNQPQHF